The 21 T cell receptor beta chains reported below all come from one sample, sequenced in a study of T cells in Graves' hyperthyroidism and ophthalmopathy (dated 2019 in TCRdb). The library was obtained by multiplex PCR. The sequencer listed for this sample is Illumina HiSeq 2000. Amplification of TCR beta CDR3 regions was carried out from RNA transcripts. The TCR CDR3 was subjected to a first round of RT-PCR using the HTBI primer set and the Qiagen OneStep RT-PCR kit. The public sequencing data were trimmed at Q25 with fastp and processed into clonotypes with MiXCR by TCRdb, which kept only in-frame beta chains. Here each entry gathers all rows of one CDR3 protein and keeps the most common genes and DNA. The sample includes about 460,000 distinct CDR3 sequences, with approximately 22% observed a single time. The ten largest clones take up about 49% of the sample. Sequenced: blood. All receptors derive from a woman in her 70s with Graves' ophthalmopathy.

The J gene is TRBJ1-3, the V gene TRBV25-1; no definite D call. Germline CDR1 MGHDK, CDR2 SYGVNS. CDR3 size: 16 residues. The germline V and J ends were trimmed by 4 bases and 3 bases, with 16 bases remaining between them. CDR3 in amino acids: CASSGKWDKLGNTIYF. The DNA of the CDR3 is TGTGCCAGCAGTGGTAAATGGGATAAACTTGGAAACACCATATATTTT.

The V call is TRBV5-1, the J call TRBJ2-2; TRBD2 matches 16 bases. J was trimmed by 6 bases and V by 5 bases; bases with no gene match: 4. Germline CDR1 reads SGHRS; CDR2 reads YFSETQ. CDR3 length equals 16 residues. The CDR3 DNA sequence: TGCGCCAGCAGACCGGGACTAGCGGGAGGGCCCGGGGAGCTGTTTTTT. Translation: CASRPGLAGGPGELFF.

A word on this clonotype: A much bigger clone sits one base away, suggesting this may be a read error. This chain links TRBV20-1 with TRBJ2-7, with D perhaps TRBD2 (5 bases). The CDR3 has 12 residues. Per germline, CDR1 DFQATT and CDR2 SNEGSKA (reference sequence). CDR3 in DNA: TGCAGTACTAGTCCCCACTCCTACGAGCAGTACTTC. Translated, it gives CSTSPHSYEQYF.

This clonotype was seen a handful of times. This chain joins TRBV2 and TRBJ1-2; unclear D gene. Trimming removed 1 base at V and 1 base at J, with 7 bases between. Germline V gene sequence: CDR1 SNHLY, CDR2 FYNNEI. This CDR3 has 14 residues. CDR3 in amino acids: CASSEEDYNYGYTF. In DNA form, the CDR3 reads TGTGCCAGCAGTGAAGAGGACTATAACTATGGCTACACCTTC.

The J gene is TRBJ1-2, the V gene TRBV20-1; a weak D match, TRBD1 (6 bases). V shed 5 bases and J shed 0 bases, with 19 bases lying between them. CDR1 and CDR2 from the germline V gene are DFQATT and SNEGSKA (reference sequence). This CDR3 has 16 amino acids. CDR3 sequence: CSAYHPGGEANYGYTF. CDR3 DNA: TGCAGTGCTTACCACCCGGGGGGCGAAGCTAACTATGGCTACACCTTC.

This clonotype has just a few counts. The rearrangement links TRBV3-1 to TRBJ1-6; D unresolved. Germline values: CDR1 LGHDT, CDR2 YNNKEL (reference sequence). This CDR3 is built from 14 residues. V lost 4 bases and J 7 bases, leaving 11 bases between the germline ends. The CDR3 DNA follows: TGTGCCAGCAGCCTCAGGAGATCCAATTCACCCCTCCACTTT. This codes for CASSLRRSNSPLHF. The full variable domain, its missing parts supplied by reference TRBV3-1 and TRBJ1-6, is DTAVSQTPKYLVTQMGNDKSIKCEQNLGHDTMYWYKQDSKKFLKIMFSYNNKELIINETVPNRFSPKSPDKAHLNLHINSLELGDSAVYFCASSLRRSNSPLHFGNGTRLTVT.

This rearrangement joins TRBV6-1 to TRBJ2-7; D ambiguous. Between the trimmed V and J ends, which lost 2 bases and 3 bases, there was a span of 2 bases. The CDR3 has 11 residues. CDR1 and CDR2 (germline): MNHNS, SASEGT. This CDR3 is CASSEYYEQYF. The CDR3 DNA reads TGTGCCAGCAGTGAATACTACGAGCAGTACTTC.

The sample holds one count of this clonotype. The chain links TRBV27 to TRBJ1-5, with 11 positions matching TRBD1. The CDR3 is 17 amino acids. Germline CDR1 reads MNHEY; CDR2 reads SMNVEV (reference sequence). V shed 3 bases and J 5 bases; nucleotides not matched to a gene: 9. CDR3 sequence: CASSLSGQGQGDQPQHF. The CDR3 DNA follows: TGTGCCAGCAGTTTGAGTGGACAGGGACAGGGGGATCAGCCCCAGCATTTT.

This chain connects TRBV5-1 to TRBJ1-1; D is perhaps TRBD1 (5 bases). Germline-derived CDR1 and CDR2 are SGHRS and YFSETQ. The V gene lost 6 bases and the J gene lost 1 base, with 16 bases spanning the gap. The CDR3 runs 15 residues. This chain's CDR3 is CASTLSQGRNTEAFF. The CDR3 nucleotides are TGCGCCAGCACCCTCAGCCAGGGAAGGAACACTGAAGCTTTCTTT.

This clonotype occurred a few times. The CDR3 DNA reads as TGTGCCTGGAGTCCTCCGGGGGCGAACACCGGGGAGCTGTTTTTT. This translates into CAWSPPGANTGELFF. The genes are TRBV30 and TRBJ2-2; D perhaps matches TRBD2 (6 bases). CDR1 is GTSNPN and CDR2 is SVGIG in the germline V gene (reference sequence). The CDR3 spans 15 residues. With 2 bases removed from V and 0 bases from J, the gap between germline ends came to 10 bases.

The chain employs TRBV10-3 and TRBJ1-1; D unclear. V gave up 8 bases and J gave up 4 bases, with 11 bases separating them. Germline values: CDR1 ENHRY, CDR2 SYGVKD. The CDR3 is made up of 12 amino acids. The CDR3 nucleotides are TGTGCCATCCGGTCCAATTTCACTGAAGCTTTCTTT. Its protein product is CAIRSNFTEAFF.

This clonotype occurred a few times. The chain has TRBV19 and TRBJ1-1; 11 bases agree with TRBD1. The CDR3 runs to 20 residues. From germline, CDR1 is LNHDA and CDR2 SQIVND (reference sequence). With 1 base clipped from V and 5 bases from J, the junction kept 18 bases outside the gene matches. CDR3 residues: CASSIGRGSGTGGFRTEAFF. CDR3 DNA: TGTGCCAGTAGTATAGGGAGGGGAAGCGGGACAGGGGGATTTCGAACTGAAGCTTTCTTT.

V gene TRBV19 combines with J gene TRBJ1-1, with 8 bases aligning to TRBD1. J gave up 0 bases and V 3 bases, and 9 bases lay outside the gene matches. The germline V gene has CDR1 LNHDA and CDR2 SQIVND (reference sequence). The CDR3 is 17 amino acids. The CDR3 DNA follows: TGTGCCAGTAGTATGAGTCCGCAGGGGGCCCTGAACACTGAAGCTTTCTTT. Protein: CASSMSPQGALNTEAFF. The entire variable domain, with the rest obtained from reference TRBV19 and TRBJ1-1, is as follows: DGGITQSPKYLFRKEGQNVTLSCEQNLNHDAMYWYRQDPGQGLRLIYYSQIVNDFQKGDIAEGYSVSREKKESFPLTVTSAQKNPTAFYLCASSMSPQGALNTEAFFGQGTRLTVV.

With regard to this clonotype: A single base separates this from a much larger clone, so it may be a read error. V gene TRBV6-4 combines with J gene TRBJ1-1; TRBD1 agrees at 7 bases. Per germline, CDR1 MRHNA and CDR2 SNTAGT. This CDR3 has 15 residues. The CDR3 loop is CASQRQGSMNSEAFF. The CDR3 bases are TGTGCCAGCCAAAGACAGGGCTCAATGAACTCTGAAGCTTTCTTT.

V is TRBV7-3 and J is TRBJ2-2; weak D call: TRBD2 (6 bases). Germline CDR1 and CDR2: SGHTA and FQGTGA. V shed 1 base and J shed 7 bases, with 13 bases lying between them. CDR3 size: 15 residues. In DNA, the CDR3 is TGTGCCAGCAGCTTAAGCTGGGGGGTAAACGGGGAGCTGTTTTTT. This sequence encodes CASSLSWGVNGELFF.

This clonotype was seen more than once but under ten times. The rearrangement joins TRBV6-1 to TRBJ2-1; 7 bases line up with TRBD2. Germline-derived CDR1 and CDR2 are MNHNS and SASEGT. The V gene end was trimmed by 8 bases and the J gene end by 10 bases; junction bases not matched to a gene: 11. The CDR3 spans 13 residues. The CDR3 reads CASVGLVRYEQFF. In DNA form, the CDR3 reads TGTGCCAGCGTCGGACTAGTACGATACGAGCAGTTCTTC.

The table lists this clonotype with a few counts. J is TRBJ2-1 and V is TRBV28; D possibly corresponds to TRBD2 (6 bases). The CDR3 runs 15 residues. From germline, CDR1 is MDHEN and CDR2 SYDVKM. V gave up 2 bases and J gave up 6 bases, with 14 bases separating them. CDR3 amino acids: CASSLLGGPSNEQFF. Here the CDR3 DNA reads TGTGCCAGCAGTTTACTAGGAGGGCCCAGCAATGAGCAGTTCTTC. Combining the CDR3 with reference TRBV28 and TRBJ2-1 gives the whole variable domain DVKVTQSSRYLVKRTGEKVFLECVQDMDHENMFWYRQDPGLGLRLIYFSYDVKMKEKGDIPEGYSVSREKKERFSLILESASTNQTSMYLCASSLLGGPSNEQFFGPGTRLTVL.

This clonotype came up a few times. V usage is TRBV3-1 and J usage is TRBJ2-3, with D perhaps matching TRBD2 (6 bases). V gave up 5 bases and J gave up 5 bases, with 14 bases separating them. Looked up from germline, CDR1 is LGHDT and CDR2 is YNNKEL (reference sequence). This CDR3 has 14 residues. CDR3 residues: CASSAGLLKDTQYF. The CDR3 nucleotides read TGTGCCAGCAGCGCGGGACTTCTGAAAGATACGCAGTATTTT.

The chain combines TRBV5-6 with TRBJ2-6; D unclear. CDR1 and CDR2 from the germline V gene are SGHDT and YYEEEE. The CDR3 has 13 residues. Trimming removed 5 bases at V and 8 bases at J, with 11 bases between. CDR3 residues: CASSSGPPNVLTF. Here the CDR3 DNA reads TGTGCCAGCAGTTCCGGGCCTCCCAACGTCCTGACTTTC. Full variable domain (rest looked up from reference TRBV5-6 and TRBJ2-6): DAGVTQSPTHLIKTRGQQVTLRCSPKSGHDTVSWYQQALGQGPQFIFQYYEEEERQRGNFPDRFSGHQFPNYSSELNVNALLLGDSALYLCASSSGPPNVLTFGAGSRLTVL.

The V call is TRBV30, the J call TRBJ1-1; no reliable D call. Germline V gives CDR1 GTSNPN, CDR2 SVGIG (reference sequence). V was clipped by 0 bases and J by 5 bases, with 10 bases between them. The CDR3 runs to 13 residues. Written as DNA, the CDR3 is TGTGCCTGGAGTGTACTAAGGCAAACTGAAGCTTTCTTT. Its translation: CAWSVLRQTEAFF.

This clonotype was picked up many times. The CDR3 region has the DNA TGTGCCAGCAGATTAACGACAGGGGGCAACTATGGCTACACCTTC. This encodes CASRLTTGGNYGYTF. The chain employs TRBV28 and TRBJ1-2, with 10 bases matching TRBD1. The germline V gene has CDR1 MDHEN and CDR2 SYDVKM. The junction had 6 bases not matched to a gene; V was cut back by 6 bases and J by 2 bases. The CDR3 is 15 amino acids.